These T cell receptor beta chains were read from a single sample in a study of blood T cells in healthy people across ages. TCRdb reprocessed the 5' RACE reads with MiXCR, giving one entry per CDR3 protein. This sample has 600,000 to 800,000 distinct CDR3 sequences, with 21% found just once. Sample: blood. These receptors were obtained from a man in his 70s in good health. Each CDR3 is given with its conserved first and last residue.

length	V	J	CDR3
14	TRBV6-5	NA	CASRLSGAYNEQFF
20	TRBV2	TRBJ2-1	CASKSEKGTSGSRSYNEQFF
16	TRBV5-5	TRBJ1-4	CASSLETGRSNEKLFF
16	TRBV12-3/TRBV12-4	TRBJ2-1	CASSLLGLRADNEQFF
15	TRBV14	TRBJ1-2	CASSQRGTGGWGYTF
13	TRBV29-1	TRBJ2-3	CSVTPGVRDTQYF
14	TRBV20-1	NA	CSAVDRGRNHEQYF
16	TRBV5-1	TRBJ1-1	CASSLSSGTGLTEAFF
16	TRBV5-5	TRBJ2-3	CASSCGGWGGTDTQYF
13	TRBV6-1	NA	CASSERTSGEQFF
15	TRBV12-3/TRBV12-4	TRBJ2-7	CVSGEERTGDHEQYF
12	TRBV20-1	TRBJ2-5	CSASDREETQHF
14	TRBV14	TRBJ1-2	CASSRPGTPYGYTF
15	TRBV19	TRBJ1-5	CASSTVWGSNQPQHF
17	TRBV15	TRBJ2-4	CATSRDAGRLAKNIQYF
15	TRBV4-1	TRBJ1-2	CASSQDSQLNYGYTF
13	TRBV18	TRBJ1-1	CASSRDLNTEAFF
17	TRBV6-5	TRBJ1-6	CASSYQSDSSYNSPLHF
17	TRBV27	TRBJ1-1	CASSSTGATVYGTEAFF
14	TRBV10-3	TRBJ1-1	CAITEQGGGTEAFF
12	TRBV2	TRBJ2-7	CASSVDGYEQYF
11	TRBV7-2	NA	CASSWMSEQFF
16	TRBV6-2/TRBV6-3	NA	CASSHRLAGSYNEQFF
15	TRBV2	NA	CASSVLAGGRETQYF
11	TRBV30	TRBJ2-7	CAWSLGGAQYF
15	TRBV5-1	TRBJ1-4	CASSTAYRREEKLFF
17	TRBV7-2	TRBJ2-4	CASSLVPSRSSKNIQYF
14	TRBV12-3/TRBV12-4	TRBJ1-1	CASSTGGENTEAFF
16	TRBV4-1	TRBJ2-7	CASSGGTSGSFHEQYF
17	TRBV11-2	TRBJ2-5	CASSLPGLAGHTYEQCF
14	TRBV7-6	TRBJ1-1	CASKRKEGGTEAFF
15	TRBV7-6	TRBJ2-1	CASSPQGLADNEQFF
12	TRBV5-1	NA	CASSLSGIEQFF
14	TRBV12-3/TRBV12-4	TRBJ1-1	CASLAGHPSSEAFF
16	TRBV4-3	NA	CASSQVPSGVVYEQYF
15	TRBV5-1	TRBJ2-3	CASSLEGKGADTQYF
12	TRBV19	TRBJ2-7	CASAEWFYERYF
13	TRBV7-3	TRBJ2-1	CASSPGLGHEQFF
18	TRBV5-1	TRBJ2-2	CASSLAIEGGANTGELFF
15	TRBV10-3	TRBJ2-5	CAISDYYRVQETQYF
12	TRBV29-1	TRBJ1-2	CSVTGMAYGYTF
14	TRBV5-6	TRBJ2-4	CASSWTTNRDIQYF